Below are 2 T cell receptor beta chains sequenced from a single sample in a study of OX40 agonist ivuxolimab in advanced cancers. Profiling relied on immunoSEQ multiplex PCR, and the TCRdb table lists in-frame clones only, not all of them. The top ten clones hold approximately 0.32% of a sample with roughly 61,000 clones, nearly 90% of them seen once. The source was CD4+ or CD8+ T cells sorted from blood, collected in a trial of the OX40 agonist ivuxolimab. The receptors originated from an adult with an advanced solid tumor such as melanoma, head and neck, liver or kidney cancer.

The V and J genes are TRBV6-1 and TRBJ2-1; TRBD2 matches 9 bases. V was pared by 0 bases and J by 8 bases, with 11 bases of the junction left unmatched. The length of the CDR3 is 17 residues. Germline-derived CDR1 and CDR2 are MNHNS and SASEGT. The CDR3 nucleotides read TGTGCCAGCAGTGAAGCCAGGCGGCGGGGGGGCCTCTATGAGCAGTTCTTC. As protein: CASSEARRRGGLYEQFF.

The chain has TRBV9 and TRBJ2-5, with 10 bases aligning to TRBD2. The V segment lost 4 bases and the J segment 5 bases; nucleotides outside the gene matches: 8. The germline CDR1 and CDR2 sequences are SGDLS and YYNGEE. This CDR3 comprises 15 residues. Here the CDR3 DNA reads TGTGCCAGCAGCCCTATAGCGGGGGGCCAGGAGACCCAGTACTTC. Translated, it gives CASSPIAGGQETQYF. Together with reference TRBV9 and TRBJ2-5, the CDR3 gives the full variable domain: DSGVTQTPKHLITATGQRVTLRCSPRSGDLSVYWYQQSLDQGLQFLIQYYNGEERAKGNILERFSAQQFPDLHSELNLSSLELGDSALYFCASSPIAGGQETQYFGPGTRLLVL.